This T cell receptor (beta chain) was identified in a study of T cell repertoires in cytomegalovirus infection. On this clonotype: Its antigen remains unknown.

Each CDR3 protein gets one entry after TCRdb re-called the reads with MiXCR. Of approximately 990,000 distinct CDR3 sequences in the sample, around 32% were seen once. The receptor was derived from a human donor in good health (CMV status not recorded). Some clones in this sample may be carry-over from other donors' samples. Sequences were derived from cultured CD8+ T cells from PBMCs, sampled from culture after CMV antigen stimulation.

The CDR3: CASSEFEFLNTEAFF. The CDR3 DNA reads TGTGCCAGCAGTGAATTTGAGTTTTTGAACACTGAAGCTTTCTTT. The chain carries TRBV6-2 or TRBV6-3 and TRBJ1-1; no clear D gene. Germline loops: CDR1 MNHEY, CDR2 SVGEGT. V lost 5 bases, J lost 0 bases, and 13 bases lay in between. The CDR3 covers 15 residues.